This TCR beta chain stems from a study of T cell responses to AZD1222 COVID-19 vaccine. Across the study: Pooled samples include second doses given at about 4 or 12 weeks. Notes on the study in general: Increases in Spike-specific TCR breadth and depth were seen after two AZD1222 doses. Epitopes outside B.1.351 and B.1.1.7 mutated regions reportedly drew nearly half of spike TCRs.

Turning to this clone: Its target is not known.

This CDR3 is built from 13 residues. Clones were sequenced by immunoSEQ multiplex PCR, and TCRdb holds only the in-frame ones, with some missing. Of about 97,000 clones in the sample, less than 90% were seen once. The sample in question was peripheral blood, obtained on day 0 of AZD1222 vaccination. The TCR comes from an adult in good health. This chain links TRBV21-1 with TRBJ1-1; TRBD1, the D gene given by the table, was not confirmed from the DNA. TRBV21-1 is marked as a pseudogene. The CDR3 sequence: CASSKAGAAEAFF. The CDR3 coding sequence is TGTGCCAGCAGCAAAGCGGGGGCTGCCGAAGCTTTCTTT.